This T cell receptor beta chain was observed in a study of identical twins. General study findings and limits: Modelling underestimated the level of out-of-frame TCR alpha sharing observed in monozygotic twins.

Notes on this clonotype: The antigen is undetermined.

Carrying unique molecular identifiers, the cDNA also gained a universal primer site through template switching. Via MiXCR, TCRdb re-called the 5' RACE reads, giving one row per CDR3 protein. The sample yields around 470,000 distinct CDR3 sequences, 14% seen once. Trimming removed 2 bases at V and 2 bases at J, with 13 bases between. This CDR3 contains 15 residues. Germline V gives CDR1 SGHAT, CDR2 FQDESV (reference sequence). In addition, the sample was reused for a study of yellow fever vaccine responses in identical twins.

The V gene is TRBV11-1, the J gene TRBJ2-7; D possibly uses TRBD1 or TRBD2 (5 bases each). The source is a woman aged 18-29 years in good health. Specimen: CD4+ T cells sorted from blood. The CDR3 DNA follows: TGTGCCAGCAGCTTATACCAGGGACGGACCTACGAGCAGTACTTC. This sequence encodes CASSLYQGRTYEQYF.